This T cell receptor beta chain was found in a study of blood T cell repertoires in COVID-19. Profiled with immunoSEQ multiplex PCR; TCRdb holds only in-frame clones, not every one. The repertoire holds 29,000 or so clones, with 60% to 80% as singletons. The CDR3 length is 15 residues. CDR1 LGHNA and CDR2 YSLEER come from the germline V gene. V was trimmed by 4 bases and J by 2 bases, leaving 12 bases between them. Sequenced material: peripheral blood. This clonotype was sampled from a woman in her seventies with active or convalescent COVID-19. The rearrangement joins TRBV4-3 to TRBJ2-1, with D possibly being TRBD1 (5 bases). The CDR3 coding sequence is TGCGCCAGCAGCCTAAGGGGCGCTGCCTACAATGAGCAGTTCTTC. Amino acid sequence: CASSLRGAAYNEQFF.